This T cell receptor beta chain was recovered during a study of T cell responses to AZD1222 COVID-19 vaccine. Whole-study findings and limits: CD4 TCRs associated with vaccination spanned spike, dominating at 160-218 and 743-854. Baseline seropositives among AZD1222 recipients totaled only six. Females outnumbered males among donors, who were mostly white British; clonal diversity was possibly underestimated. Receipt of two AZD1222 doses was followed by a rise in Spike-specific TCR breadth and depth.

This clone appeared once. What it recognizes is unknown. This table comes from immunoSEQ multiplex PCR, and its TCRdb copy is limited to in-frame clones, with some not included. The sample lists 110,000 to 150,000 clones; 70% to 90% were seen once. CDR1 and CDR2 (germline): LGHDT, YNNKEL (reference sequence). The CDR3 runs 12 residues. The V gene lost 6 bases and the J gene lost 12 bases, with 15 bases spanning the gap. V is TRBV3-1 (or the pseudogene TRBV3-2) and J is TRBJ2-1; the D call may be TRBD1 or TRBD2 (5 bases each). Here the sequenced sample was peripheral blood, taken on day 0 of AZD1222 vaccination. The clonotype originates from an adult in good health. The DNA of the CDR3 is TGTGCCAGCAGTCGGGACCGACGGGGGCAGTTCTTC. It translates to CASSRDRRGQFF.